This TCR beta chain was documented in a study of cytomegalovirus exposure and HLA in healthy donors. General study findings and limits: Previously analyzed data showed that most TCR beta V segments were productive at a frequency of about 87% or about 30%. There were some public TCRs occurring in many donors, but most TCR sequences were rare. Later analysis found that TCR beta chains associated with HLA were more clonally expanded than other, equally common chains.

Participants comprised healthy donors of bone marrow. This CDR3 is built from 14 residues. Germline V gives CDR1 SEHNR, CDR2 FQNEAQ (reference sequence). V lost 3 bases to trimming and J lost 4 bases, with 10 bases between them. The PCR ran on 60 Vbeta and 13 Jbeta primers. Sequencing was performed with immunoSEQ multiplex PCR; in TCRdb, only in-frame clones are kept and a portion is missing. The sample comprises about 37,000 clones, around 70% of which are singletons, and 6.3% rests with the top ten. Comment on this clone: The antigen is undetermined.

J is TRBJ1-3 and V is TRBV7-9; D gene ambiguous. This clonotype was obtained from a man aged 25-45 years in good health and CMV-seronegative. The sequencing input was PBMCs. The CDR3 coding sequence is TGTGCCAGCAGCTTTAGCGGTATGGGAAACACCATATATTTT. Translating gives CASSFSGMGNTIYF.